The clone carrying this TCR beta chain appeared a few times. Its cognate antigen is unknown. The sample is drawn from a study of CD8+ T cells in alopecia areata. The study, taken as a whole, reports: Besides other cells, scalp samples also yield sequences of resident alphabeta T cells from normal skin. Higher clonality was seen in lesional scalp than in normal scalp, especially in alopecia totalis/universalis. Possibly because of HLA-related factors, TCR sharing was less clear across patients than in mice.

The CDR3 contains 22 residues. Germline V gene data show CDR1 as SGHVS and CDR2 as FQNEAQ. V shed 1 base and J 2 bases; nucleotides not matched to a gene: 20. Sequencing relied on a cDNA template that was reverse transcribed from extracted RNA. Method: immunoSEQ multiplex PCR; TCRdb's copy keeps in-frame clones and lacks some. The sample lists more than 95,000 clones; more than 35% were seen once. The sequenced sample was CD4+ T cells sorted from blood. The receptor's source is a human donor with alopecia areata. The chain employs TRBV7-8 and TRBJ2-3, with 11 positions matching TRBD2. This chain's CDR3 is CASSLVFGTSGHTDPHTDTQYF. The CDR3 DNA follows: TGTGCCAGCAGCTTAGTCTTTGGGACTAGCGGTCATACTGATCCCCACACAGATACGCAGTATTTT.